This T cell receptor beta chain appears in the sequencing data of a study of blood T cells in healthy people across ages. Together with a sample-barcoded 5' primer, a J-beta primer mix was included in a second PCR lasting about 7 to 11 cycles. Every single cDNA molecule received a tag from a template-switch adaptor with 12 random nucleotides. There were at least 2.5 million CDR3-containing paired-end reads obtained from each sample. TCRdb independently ran MiXCR on the 5' RACE reads; one entry per CDR3 protein. Of over 700,000 distinct CDR3 sequences listed, roughly 25% are singletons. With respect to this clonotype: Its antigen is unidentified.

Study results and caveats: No one knew whether donors had CMV, which possibly confounded expanded clonotype changes.

The data also belong to a second study, concerning T cells of mothers and their children. That source adds: Pairs that are related and pairs that are unrelated have TCR recombination output shaped similarly by thymic selection.

The sequence was collected from a boy between 10 and 17 years old in good health. The sample taken for sequencing was blood.

DNA for the CDR3: TGCAGCGTTGAAGTTGGGGGAAATCCGTACTTC. Its translation: CSVEVGGNPYF. The rearrangement joins TRBV29-1 to TRBJ2-7; D possibly uses TRBD1 or TRBD2 (5 bases each). CDR1 and CDR2 from the germline V gene are SQVTM and ANQGSEA. The CDR3 contains 11 residues. V was shortened by 1 base and J by 12 bases, with 13 bases between the two germline ends.